Given below is one T cell receptor beta chain in context. Its antigen is unknown. No quality values exist for individual bases; no much larger clone is one base distant. The immunoSEQ Assay, a bias-controlled multiplex PCR, was used to amplify TCRbeta CDR3 regions from genomic DNA. Per the authors' processing: Within the assay, amplification of reference gene primers was used to estimate how many nucleated cells each sample contained. To quantify the absolute abundance of each unique TCRbeta CDR3 rearrangement, sequence reads were collapsed and filtered. For each sample, productive Simpson clonality was calculated as the square root of Simpson's diversity index across productive rearrangements. The immuneACCESS repertoire file appears here via TCRdb, limited to in-frame rearrangements. These files lack a portion of the clones; in checked studies, under half of the deficit traces to unresolved V genes, and the cause of the others is not known. The V and J calls and clone size come from that table; D and trimming were worked out from the DNA. Within this sample are tens of thousands of clones, with around 78% of them counted one time only. The ten top clones hold roughly an eighth of the sample.

The data originate from a study of blood T cell repertoires in COVID-19 (dated by TCRdb to about 2020). Background for the entire study: Collaborator samples came from the United States, Italy and Spain and covered acute and convalescent phases of COVID-19. The prospective study material was composed of cDNA or gDNA derived from T cells, B-cell-depleted T cells, or PBMCs. The dataset comprised deeply sampled blood TCRbeta repertoires from subjects exposed to, actively infected with, or recovered from COVID-19. A freely available public database, intended as a resource for researchers studying the immune response to SARS-CoV-2, is where the repertoires were released. Samples were obtained from the ongoing ImmuneRACE study (first 160 participants) and from 1,200 or so subjects provided by 6 global collaborators. The sample metadata nearly always contained a de-identified subject ID, COVID-19 status, age in years and sex. Where available, HLA class I and class II types were taken from metadata supplied by the sample provider and were not determined by assay-based typing. Results and caveats for the whole study, not just this receptor: Clinical and demographic metadata were provided uncurated, with the amount varying by source and participant.

The junction shows trimming of 7 bases on V and 3 bases on J, plus 10 bases between the germline ends. From the cysteine through the phenylalanine, the CDR3 covers 13 amino acids. Only the CDR3 DNA stays, 39 bases, in frame from base 1. The germline V gene (reference sequence) specifies SEHNR as CDR1 and FQNEAQ as CDR2. Whole blood was collected in K2EDTA tubes by collaborating institutions according to the institutions' own protocols. For TCRbeta analysis, collaborator samples were shipped as frozen whole blood, as isolated PBMCs, or as DNA extracted from either sample type. The chain employs TRBV7-9 and TRBJ1-5; the D gene identity is not certain. This receptor was obtained from a human donor in a cohort sampled during active COVID-19. The sequencing input was peripheral blood. For the CDR3, the sequence is CASIEQHNQPQHF. The nucleotide sequence is given as TGTGCCAGCATCGAACAACACAATCAGCCCCAGCATTTT.